These T cell receptor beta chains were read from a single sample in a study of CD8 T cells in Susac syndrome. A single record per CDR3 protein comes from TCRdb applying MiXCR to the immunoSEQ multiplex PCR reads. Here the sample spans 160,000 or so distinct CDR3 sequences, roughly 94% being singletons. Sequenced input: CD8+ T cells from PBMCs. The source is a human donor with multiple sclerosis. Each CDR3 is given with its conserved first and last residue. Each record gives: CDR3 protein, CDR3 DNA, CDR3 length, clone size, J gene, D gene, V gene. A D gene is named only where the DNA matches it firmly. Size is omitted from some rows. Given values are once, few, many or a class for expanded clones.

CASGASGGPGEQFF TGTGCCAGCGGAGCTAGCGGGGGGCCCGGGGAGCAGTTCTTC 14 NA TRBJ2-1 TRBD2 TRBV2
CASSDQGGGYTF TGTGCCAGCAGCGATCAGGGGGGAGGCTACACCTTC 12 NA TRBJ1-2 TRBD1 TRBV9
CSVPTSGVDSSTDTQYF TGCAGCGTCCCGACTAGCGGAGTCGATTCTAGCACAGATACGCAGTATTTT 17 NA TRBJ2-3 TRBD2 TRBV29-1
CASTPGLSGSYEQYF TGTGCCAGCACCCCAGGGCTATCAGGGTCCTACGAGCAGTACTTC 15 NA TRBJ2-7 NA TRBV7-6
CASSQARTDTQYF TGTGCCAGCAGCCAAGCCCGCACAGATACGCAGTATTTT 13 once TRBJ2-3 NA TRBV3-1
CASTRDRGPVEQYF TGTGCCAGCACCCGGGACAGGGGGCCCGTCGAGCAGTACTTC 14 NA TRBJ2-7 TRBD1 TRBV28
CSASTGAQETQYF TGCAGTGCTAGCACAGGGGCCCAAGAGACCCAGTACTTC 13 once TRBJ2-5 TRBD1 TRBV20-1
CSARDRQQAINQPQHF TGCAGTGCTAGAGATCGCCAACAGGCTATCAATCAGCCCCAGCATTTT 16 NA TRBJ1-5 NA TRBV20-1
CASSPYVGAKNIQYF TGTGCCAGCAGTCCCTACGTAGGAGCCAAAAACATTCAGTACTTC 15 NA TRBJ2-4 NA TRBV6-2/TRBV6-3
CASSSGQGRIQYF TGTGCCAGCAGTTCAGGACAGGGGAGGATTCAGTACTTC 13 NA TRBJ2-4 TRBD1 TRBV27
CASSLPGPYEQYF TGTGCCAGCTCACTACCGGGACCCTACGAGCAGTACTTC 13 NA TRBJ2-7 NA TRBV18
CASLTGAPGANYGYTF TGTGCCAGTCTAACAGGGGCGCCGGGAGCTAACTATGGCTACACCTTC 16 NA TRBJ1-2 TRBD1 TRBV19
CASSRTRGNYGYTF TGTGCCAGCAGCCGGACTCGGGGCAACTATGGCTACACCTTC 14 NA TRBJ1-2 NA TRBV27
CASSAETGTPAQETQYF TGTGCCAGCAGCGCAGAGACTGGGACTCCCGCCCAAGAGACCCAGTACTTC 17 NA TRBJ2-5 NA TRBV7-9
CASSLGLGTGINEQYF TGTGCCAGCAGTCTAGGGTTAGGGACAGGGATCAACGAGCAGTACTTC 16 NA TRBJ2-7 TRBD1 TRBV27
CASSTPAGGTKETQYF TGTGCCAGCAGCACTCCAGCGGGGGGTACAAAAGAGACCCAGTACTTC 16 NA TRBJ2-5 TRBD2 TRBV5-5
CASSPGAGDEQFF TGTGCCAGCAGCCCCGGGGCCGGGGATGAGCAGTTCTTC 13 NA TRBJ2-1 NA TRBV7-8
CSVDREVRNEQFF TGCAGCGTTGACAGGGAGGTCCGCAATGAGCAGTTCTTC 13 NA TRBJ2-1 NA TRBV29-1
CASSQAGGYNSPLHF TGCGCCAGCAGCCAAGCCGGGGGCTATAATTCACCCCTCCACTTT 15 NA TRBJ1-6 NA TRBV4-3
CASSPVSSGTEAFF TGTGCCAGCAGCCCCGTCAGCTCGGGCACTGAAGCTTTCTTT 14 NA TRBJ1-1 NA TRBV7-9
CAWREKGAPAGTEAFF TGTGCCTGGAGGGAGAAAGGAGCCCCCGCGGGTACTGAAGCTTTCTTT 16 NA TRBJ1-1 NA TRBV30
CSASGRGAYNEQFF TGCAGTGCTAGCGGGCGGGGGGCCTACAATGAGCAGTTCTTC 14 NA TRBJ2-1 TRBD2 TRBV20-1
CAIPPGLQYF TGTGCCATTCCACCGGGTCTCCAGTACTTC 10 NA TRBJ2-5 NA TRBV19
CASSPTRTYEQYF TGTGCCAGCAGCCCCACAAGGACCTACGAGCAGTACTTC 13 NA TRBJ2-7 NA TRBV13
CASSVEGQGTYEQYF TGTGCCAGCAGTGTAGAAGGACAGGGGACCTACGAGCAGTACTTC 15 few TRBJ2-7 TRBD1 TRBV25-1
CASSPGTGFLSTYNEQFF TGTGCCAGCAGTCCCGGGACAGGATTTCTGAGTACATACAATGAGCAGTTCTTC 18 once TRBJ2-1 TRBD1 TRBV28
CASSLLAGVTRETQYF TGTGCCAGCAGCTTATTGGCAGGGGTAACTCGAGAGACCCAGTACTTC 16 NA TRBJ2-5 NA TRBV7-2
CSVEDLEQGINYGYTF TGCAGCGTTGAAGATCTTGAACAGGGCATTAACTATGGCTACACCTTC 16 NA TRBJ1-2 NA TRBV29-1
CASSETSGGAAEQFF TGTGCCAGCAGCGAGACTAGCGGGGGGGCGGCTGAGCAGTTCTTC 15 NA TRBJ2-1 TRBD2 TRBV6-5
CASSQSTGWEQYF TGTGCCAGCAGCCAATCGACAGGATGGGAGCAGTACTTC 13 NA TRBJ2-7 NA TRBV16
CASTSPRLTDTQYF TGTGCCAGCACCTCCCCCCGATTGACAGATACGCAGTATTTT 14 NA TRBJ2-3 NA TRBV6-5
CASSSGGNEQYF TGTGCCAGCAGTTCCGGGGGCAACGAGCAGTACTTC 12 NA TRBJ2-7 NA TRBV27
CASSPDPYNEQFF TGTGCCAGCTCACCCGACCCCTACAATGAGCAGTTCTTC 13 few TRBJ2-1 NA TRBV18
CASSVGANSAYGYTF TGTGCCAGCAGCGTAGGGGCGAATTCAGCCTATGGCTACACCTTC 15 NA TRBJ1-2 NA TRBV9
CASGGRQSSPLHF TGTGCCAGCGGGGGTCGACAGAGCTCACCCCTCCACTTT 13 NA TRBJ1-6 NA TRBV2
CASSVRRDEQFF TGTGCCAGCAGCGTACGGAGGGATGAGCAGTTCTTC 12 NA TRBJ2-1 NA TRBV6-2/TRBV6-3
CASSLEEYNEQFF TGTGCCAGCAGCTTGGAGGAGTACAATGAGCAGTTCTTC 13 NA TRBJ2-1 NA TRBV5-8
CASSYRDRGSGELFF TGTGCCAGCAGTTACCGGGACAGGGGGTCCGGGGAGCTGTTTTTT 15 NA TRBJ2-2 TRBD1 TRBV6-2/TRBV6-3
CASSTNRGNTEAFF TGTGCCAGCAGTACTAACAGGGGGAACACTGAAGCTTTCTTT 14 NA TRBJ1-1 TRBD1 TRBV12-3/TRBV12-4
CASSLWWDRDTGYHGYTF TGTGCCAGCAGCTTGTGGTGGGACCGGGACACCGGTTACCATGGCTACACCTTC 18 NA TRBJ1-2 NA TRBV5-6
CASSLAQKQETQYF TGTGCCAGCAGCTTGGCTCAGAAACAAGAGACCCAGTACTTC 14 NA TRBJ2-5 NA TRBV5-6
CASSQGGKNTEAFF TGCGCCAGCAGCCAAGGGGGGAAGAACACTGAAGCTTTCTTT 14 once TRBJ1-1 NA TRBV4-1
CASSRETGTEAFF TGTGCCAGCAGCCGAGAGACGGGGACTGAAGCTTTCTTT 13 NA TRBJ1-1 NA TRBV7-8
CASSPPGQLHGYTF TGTGCCAGCAGTCCCCCAGGACAGCTTCATGGCTACACCTTC 14 NA TRBJ1-2 NA TRBV12-3/TRBV12-4
CAVGEGGNEQFF TGTGCCGTCGGGGAGGGAGGGAATGAGCAGTTCTTC 12 NA TRBJ2-1 TRBD2 TRBV30
CASSVAGSSSYNEQFF TGTGCCAGCAGCGTAGCAGGCAGCAGCTCCTACAATGAGCAGTTCTTC 16 NA TRBJ2-1 NA TRBV9
CSARVRDSDRDEQFF TGCAGTGCTAGGGTTCGGGACTCCGACCGCGATGAGCAGTTCTTC 15 NA TRBJ2-1 NA TRBV20-1
CASSQAGQGLFNYGYTF TGTGCCAGCAGCCAAGCGGGACAGGGCCTATTTAACTATGGCTACACCTTC 17 NA TRBJ1-2 TRBD1 TRBV14
CAISDGGGRTDTQYF TGTGCCATCAGTGATGGGGGGGGCCGCACAGATACGCAGTATTTT 15 NA TRBJ2-3 NA TRBV10-3
CASSPQNQPQHF TGTGCCAGCAGTCCCCAGAATCAGCCCCAGCATTTT 12 NA TRBJ1-5 NA TRBV12-3/TRBV12-4
CATTPRVAGGIDTQYF TGTGCCACCACCCCGCGGGTAGCGGGGGGTATAGATACGCAGTATTTT 16 NA TRBJ2-3 TRBD2 TRBV15
CASSLSGIYNEQFF TGTGCCAGCAGTTTGAGCGGGATATACAATGAGCAGTTCTTC 14 few TRBJ2-1 TRBD2 TRBV27
CASSGSKGGRGLDTQYF TGTGCCAGCAGCGGATCGAAGGGGGGCCGGGGACTAGATACGCAGTATTTT 17 NA TRBJ2-3 NA TRBV9